This paragraph reports one TCR beta chain. V was trimmed by 8 bases and J by 6 bases, leaving 14 bases between them. The CDR3 runs 13 residues. From germline, CDR1 is SEHNR and CDR2 FQNEAQ (reference sequence). This specimen comes from a study of PD-1 blockade in classical Hodgkin lymphoma. Every patient relapsed after autologous stem cell transplantation, and brentuximab vedotin exposure varied. Clones were read by immunoSEQ multiplex PCR, and TCRdb kept only the in-frame ones, dropping some. The sample includes about 110,000 clones, about 88% seen only once; the top ten take 15% to 20%. The TCR comes from a human donor with classical Hodgkin lymphoma. This chain connects TRBV7-9 to TRBJ2-4; D perhaps matches TRBD1 (5 bases). Sample: peripheral blood mononuclear cells (PBMCs), taken before the second cycle of nivolumab. Written as DNA, the CDR3 is TGTGCCAGCGGGGCAGGGATGGTAAACATTCAGTACTTC. Protein sequence: CASGAGMVNIQYF.